These 27 T cell receptor beta chains were sequenced from one sample in a study of T cell repertoires in cytomegalovirus infection. TCRdb analysed the reads with MiXCR anew, one entry per CDR3 protein. The sample includes about 490,000 distinct CDR3 sequences, approximately 15% seen only once; the top ten take 20% to 30%. The material sequenced was CD8+ T cells from PBMCs. All receptors derive from a human donor in good health (CMV status not recorded). Some clones in this sample may be carry-over from other donors' samples.

The gene calls are TRBV4-2 and TRBJ1-4, with D unresolved. Per germline, CDR1 LGHNA and CDR2 YNFKEQ. V lost 0 bases to trimming and J lost 8 bases, with 7 bases between them. This CDR3 is 13 amino acids long. CDR3 coding DNA: TGTGCCAGCAGCCAAGACACTCCGGAAAAACTGTTTTTT. It codes for CASSQDTPEKLFF.

Ten or more counts support this clonotype. J is TRBJ2-7 and V is TRBV12-3 or TRBV12-4; TRBD2 aligns across 7 bases. This CDR3 is 12 amino acids long. V gave up 6 bases and J gave up 3 bases; unmatched junction bases: 2. CDR3 amino acids: CASSWGGYEQYF. The CDR3 DNA sequence: TGTGCCAGCAGCTGGGGGGGCTACGAGCAGTACTTC.

Comments on this clonotype: Being one base from a much bigger clone, this may be a read error. The conserved phenylalanine or tryptophan normally closing the CDR3 is absent here, so this likely arose from a read error. The V and J genes are TRBV6-6 and TRBJ2-1, with TRBD2 identical over 12 bases. Germline V gives CDR1 MNHNY, CDR2 SVGAGI (reference sequence). CDR3 length: 15 amino acids. V lost 6 bases, J lost 6 bases, and 6 bases stayed unmatched. The CDR3 reads CASRVTSGSPNEQFL. In DNA, the CDR3 is TGTGCCAGCAGGGTGACTAGCGGGAGCCCCAATGAGCAGTTCTTA.

The rearrangement joins TRBV28 to TRBJ2-2, with D perhaps assigned TRBD1 or TRBD2 (6 bases each). Trimming cost V 6 bases and J 0 bases, with 14 bases left between them. Per the germline V gene, CDR1 is MDHEN and CDR2 is SYDVKM. The CDR3 extends over 16 amino acids. CDR3 sequence (DNA): TGTGCCAGCAGCCCCTGGGGGGCTACGAACACCGGGGAGCTGTTTTTT. It translates to CASSPWGATNTGELFF.

This clonotype has a count of ten or more. V and J are TRBV28 and TRBJ2-1; 8 nucleotides agree with TRBD2. V was pared by 6 bases and J by 4 bases, with 14 bases of the junction left unmatched. From germline, CDR1 is MDHEN and CDR2 SYDVKM. This CDR3 spans 17 amino acids. This CDR3 is CASRLGASGYGYNEQFF. Here the CDR3 DNA reads TGTGCCAGCAGACTAGGGGCTAGCGGGTATGGTTACAATGAGCAGTTCTTC.

This clonotype was found a few times. The chain links TRBV5-4 to TRBJ1-1; 7 nucleotides match TRBD1. The V gene's germline CDR1 is SGHNT and CDR2 YYREEE (reference sequence). The CDR3 totals 13 residues. V shed 0 bases and J 6 bases; nucleotides not matched to a gene: 2. The CDR3 here is CASSLAGGAEAFF. CDR3 sequence (DNA): TGTGCCAGCAGCTTGGCAGGGGGGGCTGAAGCTTTCTTT.

Concerning this clonotype itself: This sequence may be a read error, since a much larger clone differs from it by one base. The missing conserved phenylalanine or tryptophan at the end of this CDR3 makes a read error likely. The CDR3 region is CASSLRRTVPGGYTL. The CDR3, as DNA: TGTGCCAGTAGTCTTCGCAGGACAGTCCCGGGGGGCTACACCTTA. V gene TRBV19 combines with J gene TRBJ1-2; possibly TRBD1 for D (6 bases). The length of the CDR3 is 15 residues. V lost 5 bases, J lost 8 bases, and 21 bases lay in between. In germline, CDR1 is LNHDA, CDR2 SQIVND (reference sequence).

This clonotype has only a few counts. The rearrangement joins TRBV29-1 to TRBJ2-1; 7 bases fit TRBD1. The V gene's germline CDR1 is SQVTM and CDR2 ANQGSEA. The CDR3 consists of 13 residues. Unmatched junction bases numbered 7, after V lost 5 bases and J lost 6 bases. CDR3 amino acids: CSVRGGQTNEQFF. The CDR3 coding sequence is TGCAGCGTTCGAGGGGGACAGACCAATGAGCAGTTCTTC.

This clonotype occurred a few times. The CDR3 sequence is CATSWTSRIETQYF. As DNA, the CDR3 is TGTGCCACTTCATGGACTAGCCGAATAGAGACCCAGTACTTC. The chain has TRBV19 and TRBJ2-5; TRBD2 agrees at 8 bases. Germline lookup yields CDR1 LNHDA and CDR2 SQIVND (reference sequence). The CDR3 is made up of 14 amino acids. Losses at the gene ends were 10 bases for V and 4 bases for J; bases not matched to a gene: 11.

This clonotype turned up a few times. V and J are TRBV4-1 and TRBJ2-3; no clear D. CDR3 length equals 16 residues. V was shortened by 4 bases and J by 2 bases, with 16 bases between the two germline ends. Germline CDR1 reads MGHRA; CDR2 reads YSYEKL. CDR3: CASSPLGPTPTDTQYF. The CDR3 DNA reads as TGCGCCAGCAGCCCTCTGGGTCCGACCCCCACAGATACGCAGTATTTT.

The chain carries TRBV27 and TRBJ1-4, with D unclear. The CDR3 runs 14 residues. Germline assignment: CDR1 MNHEY and CDR2 SMNVEV (reference sequence). Trimming took 6 bases from V and 7 from J, leaving 15 bases between them. This CDR3 is CASSSYYSGEKLFF. Written as DNA, the CDR3 is TGTGCCAGCAGCTCCTACTACAGTGGTGAAAAACTGTTTTTT.

Only a few counts were recorded for this clonotype. The chain joins TRBV28 to TRBJ2-7, with D perhaps matching TRBD1 (5 bases). Germline CDR1 MDHEN, CDR2 SYDVKM. The CDR3 loop spans 11 amino acids. Trimming removed 4 bases at V and 6 bases at J, with 7 bases between. CDR3 in amino acids: CASSSGFEQYF. The CDR3 region has the DNA TGTGCCAGCAGTTCAGGGTTCGAGCAGTACTTC.

This clonotype was recorded many times. The chain uses TRBV12-5 and TRBJ2-7; D gene uncertain. This CDR3 is built from 13 residues. V lost 3 bases and J lost 1, with 7 bases in between. Germline values: CDR1 LGHNT, CDR2 FRNRAP. The CDR3 protein is CASGFSRSYEQYF. CDR3 bases: TGTGCTAGTGGTTTTTCCAGATCCTACGAGCAGTACTTC.

The sample holds many counts of this clonotype. This rearrangement joins TRBV11-2 to TRBJ2-5; D gene ambiguous. The V gene's germline CDR1 is SGHAT and CDR2 FQNNGV. The CDR3 is 14 residues long. V was clipped by 1 base and J by 5 bases, with 11 bases between them. The CDR3 coding sequence is TGTGCCAGCAGCTTAGCCCCTACCCGGGAGACCCAGTACTTC. Its protein is CASSLAPTRETQYF.

To note about this clonotype: A much larger clone is a single base away; this may be a read error. The J gene is TRBJ2-7, the V gene TRBV19; a weak D match, TRBD1 (6 bases). In germline, CDR1 is LNHDA, CDR2 SQIVND (reference sequence). The CDR3 is 13 residues long. The CDR3 loop is CASRETGRYEKYF. CDR3 nucleotide sequence: TGTGCCAGTAGAGAGACAGGTCGCTACGAGAAGTACTTC. The whole variable domain, remainder taken from reference TRBV19 and TRBJ2-7, is DGGITQSPKYLFRKEGQNVTLSCEQNLNHDAMYWYRQDPGQGLRLIYYSQIVNDFQKGDIAEGYSVSREKKESFPLTVTSAQKNPTAFYLCASRETGRYEKYFGPGTRLTVT.

This clonotype has just a few counts. The chain joins TRBV13 to TRBJ2-7, with 10 positions matching TRBD1. V dropped 5 bases and J dropped 5; count of bases not matched to a gene: 12. The CDR3 is 16 amino acids. Germline lookup yields CDR1 PRHDT and CDR2 FYEKMQ (reference sequence). CDR3 residues: CASSPGVPGQGNEQYF. CDR3 in DNA: TGTGCCAGCAGCCCGGGGGTTCCGGGACAGGGGAACGAGCAGTACTTC.

This clonotype was detected ten times or more. This chain connects TRBV7-8 to TRBJ2-2; 10 nucleotides line up with TRBD1. Germline CDR1 reads SGHVS; CDR2 reads FQNEAQ. Germline trimming cut 4 bases from V and 7 bases from J; bases unmatched to any gene: 9. The CDR3 loop spans 16 amino acids. The CDR3 region has the DNA TGTGCCAGCAGCTCTTCCGGGACAGGGGTTGGCGGGGAGCTGTTTTTT. Protein product: CASSSSGTGVGGELFF.

Ten or more counts support this clonotype. This sequence joins TRBV7-6 and TRBJ2-2; TRBD1 agrees at 9 bases. Germline CDR1 reads SGHVS; CDR2 reads FNYEAQ. The CDR3 has 15 residues. V gave up 4 bases and J gave up 3 bases; unmatched junction bases: 3. Written as DNA, the CDR3 is TGTGCCAGCAGCTCCCGGGACAGGGACACCGGGGAGCTGTTTTTT. The encoded protein is CASSSRDRDTGELFF. The variable domain in full, completed from reference TRBV7-6 and TRBJ2-2, reads GAGVSQSPRYKVTKRGQDVALRCDPISGHVSLYWYRQALGQGPEFLTYFNYEAQQDKSGLPNDRFSAERPEGSISTLTIQRTEQRDSAMYRCASSSRDRDTGELFFGEGSRLTVL.

The chain has TRBV12-5 and TRBJ1-5; D call uncertain. CDR1 and CDR2 from the germline V gene are LGHNT and FRNRAP. This CDR3 spans 13 amino acids. Between the trimmed V and J ends, which lost 1 base and 6 bases, there was a span of 7 bases. CDR3 sequence: CASGLEWGQPQHF. The CDR3, as DNA: TGTGCTAGTGGTTTGGAGTGGGGTCAGCCCCAGCATTTT. Based on the CDR3 plus reference TRBV12-5 and TRBJ1-5, the full variable domain is DARVTQTPRHKVTEMGQEVTMRCQPILGHNTVFWYRQTMMQGLELLAYFRNRAPLDDSGMPKDRFSAEMPDATLATLKIQPSEPRDSAVYFCASGLEWGQPQHFGDGTRLSIL.

This clonotype was observed many times. The chain combines TRBV6-1 with TRBJ2-7, with 8 bases identical to TRBD2. The CDR3 has 15 amino acids. Germline CDR1 is MNHNS and CDR2 is SASEGT. The V segment lost 5 bases and the J segment 1 base; nucleotides outside the gene matches: 7. The CDR3 DNA sequence: TGTGCCAGCAGTCAGACTAGCGCAATATCCTACGAGCAGTACTTC. Its protein is CASSQTSAISYEQYF.

The chain links TRBV6-6 to TRBJ1-5; the D gene is possibly TRBD1 (5 bases). V was clipped by 7 bases and J by 4 bases, with 20 bases between them. The CDR3 covers 16 residues. Germline V gene lookup returns CDR1 MNHNY and CDR2 SVGAGI (reference sequence). CDR3: CASTPGSTELNQPQHF. CDR3 nucleotides: TGTGCCAGCACCCCAGGGAGTACAGAGCTGAATCAGCCCCAGCATTTT.

Ten or more counts support this clonotype. The V and J genes are TRBV7-9 and TRBJ1-4; D is unclear. The germline CDR1 and CDR2 sequences are SEHNR and FQNEAQ (reference sequence). The CDR3 loop spans 12 amino acids. Trimming shortened V by 5 bases and J by 8 bases, and 9 bases separated the two germline ends. The CDR3 region is CASSGLGEKLFF. Here the CDR3 DNA reads TGTGCCAGCAGCGGTCTGGGAGAAAAACTGTTTTTT.

As for this clonotype: One junction end does not reproduce the germline sequence, and a read error may be involved. The J gene is TRBJ2-7, the V gene TRBV27, with TRBD1 matching over 9 bases. This CDR3 has 15 residues. Germline values: CDR1 MNHEY, CDR2 SMNVEV (reference sequence). DNA of the CDR3: TGTGCCAGCAGTTTAAGGGACAGGGTCAACTACGTGCAGTACTTC. It is translated as CASSLRDRVNYVQYF.

This chain connects TRBV15 to TRBJ2-5; 12 bases map to TRBD1. The CDR3 runs to 18 residues. Germline V gives CDR1 LNHNV, CDR2 YYDKDF (reference sequence). Trimming at V came to 3 bases and at J to 4 bases, leaving 12 bases not matched to a gene. The CDR3 region has the DNA TGTGCCACCAGCAGGGTCCCGGGACAGGGGGCTCTAGGAGAGACCCAGTACTTC. Its protein product is CATSRVPGQGALGETQYF.

The J gene is TRBJ1-3, the V gene TRBV19; TRBD1 agrees at 7 bases. Germline V gene data show CDR1 as LNHDA and CDR2 as SQIVND (reference sequence). The CDR3 covers 17 residues. Losses at the gene ends were 5 bases for V and 1 base for J; bases not matched to a gene: 11. The CDR3 spells CASSLRQGSPSGNTIYF. In DNA, the CDR3 is TGTGCCAGTAGTCTAAGACAGGGATCACCTTCTGGAAACACCATATATTTT.

Points on this clonotype: A junction boundary mismatches the germline segment, possibly from a read error. The chain uses TRBV7-9 and TRBJ2-5; D perhaps matches TRBD2 (6 bases). This CDR3 contains 16 residues. The germline V gene encodes CDR1 SEHNR and CDR2 FQNEAQ (reference sequence). The CDR3 loop reads CSSGLPGGNAQETQYF. CDR3 DNA sequence: TGTTCCAGCGGCTTACCAGGCGGGAACGCCCAAGAGACCCAGTACTTC.

In this sample, this clonotype turned up once. The chain couples TRBV13 to TRBJ2-4, with D possibly TRBD1 on 7 matching bases. This CDR3 has 15 residues. Trimming removed 1 base from V and 13 bases from J, with 20 bases in between. CDR1 PRHDT and CDR2 FYEKMQ come from the germline V gene (reference sequence). As DNA, the CDR3 is TGTGCCAGCAGCTTAGCGGGACAGCGACGTGGGGGGCAGTACTTC. This codes for CASSLAGQRRGGQYF.